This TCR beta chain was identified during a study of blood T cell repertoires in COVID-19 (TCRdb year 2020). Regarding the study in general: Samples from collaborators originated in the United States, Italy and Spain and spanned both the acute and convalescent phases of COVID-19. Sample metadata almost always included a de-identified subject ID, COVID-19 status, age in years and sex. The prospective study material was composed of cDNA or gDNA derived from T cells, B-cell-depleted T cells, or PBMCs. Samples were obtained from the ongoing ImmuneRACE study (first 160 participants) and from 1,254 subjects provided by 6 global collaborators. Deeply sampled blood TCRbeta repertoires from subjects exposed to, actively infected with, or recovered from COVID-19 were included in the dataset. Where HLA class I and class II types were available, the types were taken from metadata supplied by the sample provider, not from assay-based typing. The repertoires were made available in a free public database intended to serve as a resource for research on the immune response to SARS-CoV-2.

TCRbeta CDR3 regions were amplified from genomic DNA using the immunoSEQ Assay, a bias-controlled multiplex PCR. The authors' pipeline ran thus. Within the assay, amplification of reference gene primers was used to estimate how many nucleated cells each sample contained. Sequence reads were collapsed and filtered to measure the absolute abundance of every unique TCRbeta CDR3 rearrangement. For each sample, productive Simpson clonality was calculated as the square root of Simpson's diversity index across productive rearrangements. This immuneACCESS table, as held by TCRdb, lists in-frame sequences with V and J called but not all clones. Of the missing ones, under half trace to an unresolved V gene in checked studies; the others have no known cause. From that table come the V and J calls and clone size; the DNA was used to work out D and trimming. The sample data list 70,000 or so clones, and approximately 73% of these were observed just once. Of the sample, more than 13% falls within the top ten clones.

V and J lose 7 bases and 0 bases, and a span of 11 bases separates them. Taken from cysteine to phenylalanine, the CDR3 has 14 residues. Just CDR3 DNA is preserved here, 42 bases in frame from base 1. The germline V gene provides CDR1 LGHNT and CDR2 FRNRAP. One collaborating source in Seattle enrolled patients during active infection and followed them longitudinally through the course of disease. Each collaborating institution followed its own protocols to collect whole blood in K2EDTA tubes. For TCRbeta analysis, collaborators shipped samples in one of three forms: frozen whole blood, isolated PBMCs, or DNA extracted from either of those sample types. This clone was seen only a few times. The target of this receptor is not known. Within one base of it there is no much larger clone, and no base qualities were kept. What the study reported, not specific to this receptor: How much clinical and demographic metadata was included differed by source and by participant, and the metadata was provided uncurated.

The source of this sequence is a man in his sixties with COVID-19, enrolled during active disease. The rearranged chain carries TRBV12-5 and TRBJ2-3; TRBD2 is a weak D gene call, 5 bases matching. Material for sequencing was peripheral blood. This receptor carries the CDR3 CASVLRESTDTQYF. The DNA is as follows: TGTGCTAGTGTTCTAAGGGAGAGCACAGATACGCAGTATTTT.